This T cell receptor (beta chain) was found in a study of shared clonotypes between healthy human individuals. Study details: The cohort had a couple of women and three men, ages 18 to 49.

Samples underwent the assay at deep level. Using immunoSEQ multiplex PCR, the repertoire was profiled, and TCRdb retains in-frame clones only, with some absent. The sample includes roughly 2,500,000 clones, over 85% of them seen just once. Per the germline V gene, CDR1 is SGHDT and CDR2 is YYEEEE. Trimming removed 4 bases from V and 1 base from J, with 8 bases in between. This CDR3 comprises 13 residues. V usage is TRBV5-6 and J usage is TRBJ1-2; D is unclear. Sequenced input: naive CD4+ T cells from PBMCs. Specified subset: CD45RA+ positively selected. This receptor was taken from a man between 18 and 29 years old in good health. Some clones in this sample may be carry-over from other donors' samples. The DNA for the CDR3 is TGTGCCAGCAGCCCTGAGATTAACTATGGCTACACCTTC. Protein sequence: CASSPEINYGYTF.